Reported below is one TCR beta chain. As yet, its antigen is unknown. This sample stems from a study of identical twins. The donors were all healthy and Caucasian. Study-wide results and limits: While abundant cord blood beta clonotypes carried fewer insertions, memory repertoires showed no such pattern. The conclusions drew on cross-sectional statistical analysis instead of tracking the same donors.

TCRdb independently ran MiXCR on the 5' RACE reads; one entry per CDR3 protein. The table lists approximately 550,000 distinct CDR3 sequences, more than 20% of them singletons. The CDR3 is 16 amino acids. Germline CDR1 and CDR2: SGHRS and YFSETQ. V was cut by 4 bases and J by 6 bases, with 17 bases left in between. These records were also assigned to another study, of yellow fever vaccine responses in identical twins.

Sequenced sample: CD4+ T cells sorted from blood. This TCR was sampled from a woman aged 18-29 years in good health. The V and J genes are TRBV5-1 and TRBJ1-6; weak D call: TRBD1 (5 bases). The CDR3 sequence: CASSLPAGSGNSPLHF. CDR3 DNA sequence: TGCGCCAGCAGCCTGCCTGCAGGGTCGGGTAATTCACCCCTCCACTTT.